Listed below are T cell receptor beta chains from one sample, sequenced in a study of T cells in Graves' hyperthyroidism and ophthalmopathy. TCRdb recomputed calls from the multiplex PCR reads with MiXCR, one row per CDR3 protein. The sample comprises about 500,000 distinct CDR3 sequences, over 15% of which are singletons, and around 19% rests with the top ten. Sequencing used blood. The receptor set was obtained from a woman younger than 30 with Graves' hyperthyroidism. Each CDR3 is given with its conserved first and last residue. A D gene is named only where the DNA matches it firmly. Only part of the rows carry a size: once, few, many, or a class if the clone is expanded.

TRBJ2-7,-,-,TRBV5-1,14,CASSLTPLLNEQYF,TGCGCCAGCAGCTTGACCCCTCTACTCAACGAGCAGTACTTC
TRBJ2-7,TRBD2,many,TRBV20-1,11,CSARLAREQYF,TGCAGTGCTCGACTAGCTCGAGAGCAGTACTTC
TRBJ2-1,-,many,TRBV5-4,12,CASSFKYNEQFF,TGTGCCAGCAGCTTTAAATACAATGAGCAGTTCTTC
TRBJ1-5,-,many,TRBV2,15,CASSSTGTAHQPQHF,TGTGCCAGCAGTTCGACCGGGACGGCCCATCAGCCCCAGCATTTT
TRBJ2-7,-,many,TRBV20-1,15,CSARSPGTSSYEQYF,TGCAGTGCTAGGTCACCCGGGACTTCCTCCTACGAGCAGTACTTC
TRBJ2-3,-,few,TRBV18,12,CASPPYTDTQYF,TGTGCCAGCCCACCATACACAGACACGCAGTATTTT
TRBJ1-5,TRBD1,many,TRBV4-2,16,CASSHSGQVGDQPQHF,TGTGCCAGCAGCCACTCGGGACAGGTTGGCGATCAGCCCCAGCATTTT
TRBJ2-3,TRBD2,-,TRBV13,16,CASSPFGTKSTDTQYF,TGTGCCAGCAGCCCATTCGGGACTAAAAGCACAGATACGCAGTATTTT
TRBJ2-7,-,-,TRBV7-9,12,CASSPARSEQYF,TGTGCCAGCAGCCCGGCTAGATCCGAGCAGTACTTC
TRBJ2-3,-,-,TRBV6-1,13,CAGNRGTTDTQYF,TGTGCCGGAAACCGGGGGACCACAGATACGCAGTATTTT
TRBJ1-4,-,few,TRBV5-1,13,CASSSVIDEKLFF,TGCGCCAGCAGCAGCGTCATCGATGAAAAACTGTTTTTT
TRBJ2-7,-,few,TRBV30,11,CAWSLSGEQYF,TGTGCCTGGAGTTTATCAGGCGAGCAGTACTTC
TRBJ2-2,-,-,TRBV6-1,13,CASSVKATGELFF,TGTGCCAGCAGTGTCAAAGCGACCGGGGAGCTGTTTTTT
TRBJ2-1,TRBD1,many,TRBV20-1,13,CSAGRDRVGEQFF,TGCAGTGCCGGACGGGACAGGGTAGGAGAGCAGTTCTTC
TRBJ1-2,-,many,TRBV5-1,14,CASSTGQPTDGYTF,TGCGCCAGCAGCACAGGACAGCCGACGGATGGCTACACCTTC
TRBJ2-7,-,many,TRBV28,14,CASSLLVGVYEQYF,TGTGCCAGCAGTTTGCTAGTGGGGGTCTACGAGCAGTACTTC
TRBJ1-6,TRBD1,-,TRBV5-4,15,CASSRRDRENSPLHF,TGTGCCAGCAGCCGCCGGGACAGGGAGAATTCACCCCTCCACTTT
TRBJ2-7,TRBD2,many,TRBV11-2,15,CASTFGTSGSYEQYF,TGTGCCAGCACCTTCGGGACTAGCGGGAGCTACGAGCAGTACTTC
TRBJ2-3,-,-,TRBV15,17,CATSRQGTSPSTDTQYF,TGTGCCACCAGCCGACAGGGGACTAGCCCAAGCACAGATACGCAGTATTTT
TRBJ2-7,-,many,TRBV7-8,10,CARFSFQQYF,TGTGCCCGCTTTTCTTTCCAGCAGTACTTC
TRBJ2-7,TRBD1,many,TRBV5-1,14,CASSSRTGGGEQYF,TGCGCCAGCAGCTCCCGGACAGGGGGAGGCGAGCAGTACTTC
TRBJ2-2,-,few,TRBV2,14,CASSHRSNTGELFF,TGTGCCAGCAGTCACCGTTCGAACACCGGGGAGCTGTTTTTT
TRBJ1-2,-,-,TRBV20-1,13,CSALDWGHNGYTF,TGCAGTGCTCTAGATTGGGGGCATAATGGCTACACCTTC
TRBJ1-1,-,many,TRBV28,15,CASPPVRLPNTEAFF,TGTGCCAGCCCCCCGGTCCGGCTTCCGAACACTGAAGCTTTCTTT
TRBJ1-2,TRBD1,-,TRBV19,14,CASSGGQGPYGYTF,TGTGCCAGTAGCGGGGGACAGGGCCCCTATGGCTACACCTTC
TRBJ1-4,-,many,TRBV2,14,CASSEVAGDEKLFF,TGTGCCAGCAGTGAAGTGGCAGGCGATGAAAAACTGTTTTTT
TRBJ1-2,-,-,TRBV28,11,CASRTSYGYTF,TGTGCCAGCAGGACTTCCTATGGCTACACCTTC
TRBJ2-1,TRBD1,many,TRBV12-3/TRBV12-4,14,CASSQSTGADEQFF,TGTGCCAGCAGCCAGTCTACAGGGGCGGATGAGCAGTTCTTC
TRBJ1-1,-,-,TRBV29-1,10,CSVENSEAFF,TGCAGCGTAGAAAATTCTGAAGCTTTCTTT
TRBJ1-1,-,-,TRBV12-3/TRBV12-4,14,CASSFWGYYTEAFF,TGTGCCAGCAGTTTTTGGGGGTATTACACTGAAGCTTTCTTT
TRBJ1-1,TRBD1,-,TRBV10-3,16,CAISKTDGQGEMEAFF,TGTGCCATCAGTAAGACCGACGGACAGGGGGAGATGGAAGCTTTCTTT
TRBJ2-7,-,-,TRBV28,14,CASSLLGGSYGQYF,TGTGCCAGCAGTTTATTGGGCGGCTCCTACGGGCAGTACTTC
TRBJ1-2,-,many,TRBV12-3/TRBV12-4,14,CASSLGHGNYGYTF,TGTGCCAGCAGCCTGGGCCACGGGAACTATGGCTACACCTTC
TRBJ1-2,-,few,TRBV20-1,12,CSATGSNYGYTF,TGCAGTGCTACGGGTTCTAACTATGGCTACACCTTC
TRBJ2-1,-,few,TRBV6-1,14,CASSDTGTPNEQFF,TGTGCCAGCAGTGATACCGGGACACCGAATGAGCAGTTCTTC
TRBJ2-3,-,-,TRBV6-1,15,CASRQGARDTTTQYF,TGTGCCAGCCGACAAGGGGCACGGGACACGACTACGCAGTATTTT
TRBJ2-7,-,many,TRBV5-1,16,CASSLVSGPGRVEQYF,TGCGCCAGCAGCTTGGTTTCGGGCCCCGGTCGGGTCGAGCAGTACTTC
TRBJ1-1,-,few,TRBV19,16,CASIHPGAKTGTEAFF,TGTGCCAGTATCCACCCTGGCGCCAAGACGGGTACTGAAGCTTTCTTT
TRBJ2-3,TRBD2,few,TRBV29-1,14,CSGLIAGGPDTQYF,TGCAGCGGGCTCATAGCGGGAGGGCCGGATACGCAGTATTTT
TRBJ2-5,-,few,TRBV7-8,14,CASSFHWGRETQYF,TGTGCCAGCAGCTTTCATTGGGGGCGAGAGACCCAGTACTTC